This T cell receptor beta chain comes out of a study of shared clonotypes between healthy human individuals. Study conclusions and caveats: The naive CD4 repertoires of several donors were compared, and roughly 5% of clonotypes were shared.

Germline V lookup: CDR1 SGHDN, CDR2 FVKESK. V was shortened by 1 base and J by 4 bases, with 5 bases between the two germline ends. The CDR3 extends over 13 amino acids. A note on this clone: No antigen is known for it.

Each subset's genomic DNA was shared equally among a number of immunoSEQ plates. Data came from immunoSEQ multiplex PCR; TCRdb stores just in-frame clones and leaves some out. The repertoire consists of more than 400,000 clones, with 95% to 96% occurring once and the leading ten covering around 0.066%. This clonotype was obtained from a woman in her thirties in good health. The rearrangement uses TRBV14 and TRBJ2-1; D call uncertain. The sequenced sample consisted of naive CD4+ T cells sorted from blood. The subset was: CD45RA+ positively selected. CDR3 loop: CASSQAGYNEQFF. The CDR3 DNA reads as TGTGCCAGCAGCCAAGCAGGATACAATGAGCAGTTCTTC.